This paragraph reports one TCR beta chain. The antigen is undetermined. In replicate PCRs of sorted subsets, 150 to 200 ng DNA, roughly 27,000 T cell genomes, was used. TCRdb's copy holds only in-frame clones and misses some; the assay was immunoSEQ multiplex PCR. The data show some 360,000 clones, 73% seen once. From germline, CDR1 is SQVTM and CDR2 ANQGSEA. V lost 8 bases to trimming and J lost 7 bases, with 21 bases between them. This CDR3 comprises 14 residues. The record originates from a study of shared clonotypes between healthy human individuals. General study findings and limits: The small donor group covered limited genetic and exposure diversity.

Among the donors, all were Caucasian adults who lived in Nashville, Tennessee. CD4+ cell separation produced CD45RA+ naive and CD45RA-negative memory subsets. This TCR was recovered from a man under 40 in good health. The V and J genes are TRBV29-1 and TRBJ2-1, with D perhaps matching TRBD1 (6 bases). Sequenced sample: memory CD4+ T cells sorted from blood. The subset is: CD45RA-negative fraction. CDR3 in amino acids: CSFKGRGDWNEQFF. CDR3 DNA: TGCAGCTTCAAAGGCAGGGGCGACTGGAATGAGCAGTTCTTC.